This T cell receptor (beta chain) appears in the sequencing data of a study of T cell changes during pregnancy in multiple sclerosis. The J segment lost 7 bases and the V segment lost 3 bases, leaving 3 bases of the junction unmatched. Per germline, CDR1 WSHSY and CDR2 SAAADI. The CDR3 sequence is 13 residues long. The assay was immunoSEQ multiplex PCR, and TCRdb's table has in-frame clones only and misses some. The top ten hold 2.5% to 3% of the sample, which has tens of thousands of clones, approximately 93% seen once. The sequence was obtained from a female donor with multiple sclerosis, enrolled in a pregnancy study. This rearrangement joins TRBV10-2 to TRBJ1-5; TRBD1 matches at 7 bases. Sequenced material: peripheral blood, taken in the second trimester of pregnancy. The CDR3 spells CASSEKGAQPQHF. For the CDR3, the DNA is TGCGCCAGCAGTGAAAAGGGGGCACAGCCCCAGCATTTT.